The 27 T cell receptor beta chains given below trace back to one sample, sequenced in a study of CD8+ T cells in alopecia areata. Sequencing relied on a cDNA template that was reverse transcribed from extracted RNA. The method was immunoSEQ multiplex PCR; TCRdb's version includes in-frame clones alone and lacks a portion of them. Of fewer than 150,000 clones listed, 58% were seen once; the top ten hold less than 5.5%. The starting material was CD4+ T cells sorted from blood, obtained at week 0. These receptors all stem from a human donor with alopecia areata.

This clone was found once. The chain has TRBV28 and TRBJ2-5; D tentatively fits TRBD1 or TRBD2 (5 bases each). Germline values: CDR1 MDHEN, CDR2 SYDVKM. The V end was cut by 3 bases, the J end by 5 bases, with 22 bases between. This CDR3 contains 17 residues. This chain's CDR3 is CASSLNPPGTPGETQYF. The CDR3 DNA reads TGTGCCAGCAGTTTGAACCCGCCCGGGACCCCGGGGGAGACCCAGTACTTC.

This clone was recorded only once. The V and J genes are TRBV5-6 and TRBJ2-2; TRBD2 aligns across 10 bases. V was pared by 0 bases and J by 3 bases, with 2 bases of the junction left unmatched. Germline loops: CDR1 SGHDT, CDR2 YYEEEE. The CDR3 runs 16 residues. CDR3: CASSLGLAGYTGELFF. CDR3 DNA sequence: TGTGCCAGCAGCTTGGGACTAGCGGGTTACACCGGGGAGCTGTTTTTT.

The V gene is TRBV11-2, the J gene TRBJ2-5; perhaps TRBD1 as D (6 bases). Germline V lookup: CDR1 SGHAT, CDR2 FQNNGV. Deletions cut 5 bases from V and 2 bases from J, with 15 bases between. The CDR3 has 15 residues. CDR3 DNA: TGTGCCAGCAGCGCAGCCGGGACACTACAAGAGACCCAGTACTTC. This gives the protein CASSAAGTLQETQYF.

The chain uses TRBV18 and TRBJ2-7; D may be TRBD1 (5 bases). This CDR3 contains 15 residues. Germline V gene sequence: CDR1 KGHSH, CDR2 LQKENI. The germline V and J ends were trimmed by 5 bases and 2 bases, with 16 bases remaining between them. This CDR3 is CASSETQGIAYEQYF. The DNA for the CDR3 is TGTGCCAGCTCAGAAACTCAGGGTATCGCCTACGAGCAGTACTTC.

The rearrangement links TRBV1 to TRBJ2-7; the D call of TRBD2 is as the table states it, not checked on the DNA. TRBV1 is a recognized pseudogene. The CDR3 has 13 amino acids. CDR3 coding DNA: TGCACCAGCAGCCAATACTCCCTCGTCGAGCAGTACTTC. Its protein product is CTSSQYSLVEQYF.

The DNA for the CDR3 is TGTGCCAGCAGTTCTCGGACAGGGAATTCCTATGGCTACACCTTC. Translated: CASSSRTGNSYGYTF. The chain couples TRBV25-1 to TRBJ1-2; 8 bases map to TRBD1. The CDR3 length is 15 residues. From germline, CDR1 is MGHDK and CDR2 SYGVNS. The J segment lost 4 bases and the V segment lost 5 bases, leaving 9 bases of the junction unmatched.

The CDR3 is CASSPTGVAETQYF. The CDR3, as DNA: TGTGCCAGCAGCCCTACGGGGGTCGCAGAGACCCAGTACTTC. V and J are TRBV7-2 and TRBJ2-5, with D maybe TRBD2 (6 bases). This CDR3 region has 14 residues. The germline V and J ends were trimmed by 5 bases and 4 bases, with 14 bases remaining between them. The germline CDR1 and CDR2 sequences are SGHTA and FQGNSA. Full variable domain (outside the CDR3, taken from reference TRBV7-2 and TRBJ2-5): GAGVSQSPSNKVTEKGKDVELRCDPISGHTALYWYRQSLGQGLEFLIYFQGNSAPDKSGLPSDRFSAERTGGSVSTLTIQRTQQEDSAVYLCASSPTGVAETQYFGPGTRLLVL.

This clone was detected a few times. The rearrangement links TRBV6-5 to TRBJ2-7; D may be TRBD1 or TRBD2 (5 bases each). The V end was cut by 8 bases, the J end by 7 bases, with 9 bases between. In germline, CDR1 is MNHEY, CDR2 SVGAGI. The CDR3 contains 10 residues. The CDR3 DNA reads as TGTGCCAGCGGGACCGTTGAGCAGTACTTC. Translated: CASGTVEQYF.

The chain couples TRBV14 to TRBJ2-5; no definite D call. Per germline, CDR1 SGHDN and CDR2 FVKESK. The CDR3 runs to 14 residues. Trimming took off 6 bases at V and 1 base at J, with 12 bases between the two ends. The CDR3 here is CASSPLAVQETQYF. The CDR3 DNA is TGTGCCAGCAGTCCGCTTGCGGTCCAAGAGACCCAGTACTTC. Variable domain in full (rest from reference TRBV14 and TRBJ2-5): EAGVTQFPSHSVIEKGQTVTLRCDPISGHDNLYWYRRVMGKEIKFLLHFVKESKQDESGMPNNRFLAERTGGTYSTLKVQPAELEDSGVYFCASSPLAVQETQYFGPGTRLLVL.

This clone appeared a few times. The chain combines TRBV2 with TRBJ1-4; D is undetermined. The germline V gene encodes CDR1 SNHLY and CDR2 FYNNEI. CDR3 length equals 18 residues. V lost 4 bases, J lost 0 bases, and 18 bases lay in between. CDR3: CASSAKGLSPATNEKLFF. CDR3 bases: TGTGCCAGCAGTGCCAAGGGTTTATCCCCAGCAACTAATGAAAAACTGTTTTTT.

The CDR3 sequence: CASRFGGDQETQYF. CDR3 DNA: TGTGCCAGCAGGTTTGGGGGGGACCAAGAGACCCAGTACTTC. The chain is built from TRBV28 and TRBJ2-5; 7 bases line up with TRBD2. The CDR3 runs to 14 residues. The junction had 4 bases not matched to a gene; V was cut back by 6 bases and J by 0 bases. Germline CDR1 reads MDHEN; CDR2 reads SYDVKM.

A word on this clone: The same CDR3 also results from other DNA sequences found in this sample. The chain employs TRBV29-1 and TRBJ1-2, with TRBD1 matching over 9 bases. J gave up 3 bases and V 6 bases, and 2 bases lay outside the gene matches. The CDR3 extends over 12 amino acids. Germline CDR1 reads SQVTM; CDR2 reads ANQGSEA. The CDR3 bases are TGCAGCGTACGACAGGGGGACTATGGCTACACCTTC. Encoded protein: CSVRQGDYGYTF.

The rearrangement links TRBV28 to TRBJ1-2; D not resolved. CDR3 length equals 14 residues. CDR1 MDHEN and CDR2 SYDVKM come from the germline V gene. Trimming pared 6 bases from V and 8 bases from J, leaving 19 bases between. For the CDR3, the DNA is TGTGCCAGCAGGCCGGGCTCATCTCCTCCCGGCTACACCTTC. This encodes CASRPGSSPPGYTF.

The rearrangement uses TRBV5-1 and TRBJ1-1, with D uncertain. Trimming removed 2 bases at V and 7 bases at J, with 12 bases between. The CDR3 runs to 13 residues. Germline V CDR1 and CDR2: SGHRS, YFSETQ. The CDR3 DNA is TGCGCCAGCAGCTTCAACTTGAGGGATGAAGCTTTCTTT. Translating it yields CASSFNLRDEAFF.

The V call is TRBV5-1, the J call TRBJ1-1; D possibly corresponds to TRBD1 (6 bases). Germline V lookup: CDR1 SGHRS, CDR2 YFSETQ. CDR3 length equals 14 residues. The V and J ends lost 1 base and 1 base respectively, with 8 bases between them. CDR3 amino acids: CASSLSGENTEAFF. CDR3 DNA: TGCGCCAGCAGCTTGTCAGGGGAGAACACTGAAGCTTTCTTT. Full variable domain (missing parts from reference TRBV5-1 and TRBJ1-1): KAGVTQTPRYLIKTRGQQVTLSCSPISGHRSVSWYQQTPGQGLQFLFEYFSETQRNKGNFPGRFSGRQFSNSRSEMNVSTLELGDSALYLCASSLSGENTEAFFGQGTRLTVV.

The V call is TRBV5-6, the J call TRBJ2-5; possibly TRBD2 for D (5 bases). CDR1 is SGHDT and CDR2 is YYEEEE in the germline V gene. The CDR3 length is 15 residues. Trimming pared 1 base from V and 5 bases from J, leaving 15 bases between. The CDR3 coding sequence is TGTGCCAGCAGCTTGTTTGACCGCCTAGCCGAGACCCAGTACTTC. It encodes CASSLFDRLAETQYF.

The CDR3, as DNA: TGTGCTAGTGGTTTGGACAATGAGCAGTTCTTC. This translates into CASGLDNEQFF. The J gene is TRBJ2-1, the V gene TRBV12-5; D uncertain. This CDR3 is built from 11 residues. V dropped 1 base and J dropped 5 bases, with 0 bases sitting between them. The V gene's germline CDR1 is LGHNT and CDR2 FRNRAP. Variable domain in full (rest from reference TRBV12-5 and TRBJ2-1): DARVTQTPRHKVTEMGQEVTMRCQPILGHNTVFWYRQTMMQGLELLAYFRNRAPLDDSGMPKDRFSAEMPDATLATLKIQPSEPRDSAVYFCASGLDNEQFFGPGTRLTVL.

The chain couples TRBV19 to TRBJ2-5; 8 positions match TRBD1. Germline V CDR1 and CDR2: LNHDA, SQIVND (reference sequence). The CDR3 totals 13 residues. The V gene end was trimmed by 4 bases and the J gene end by 3 bases; junction bases not matched to a gene: 1. The CDR3 DNA reads TGTGCCAGTAGTAAGGGACAGGAAGAGACCCAGTACTTC. It yields the protein CASSKGQEETQYF.

V gene TRBV6-5 combines with J gene TRBJ2-4; D is perhaps TRBD1 (6 bases). The V and J ends lost 6 bases and 14 bases respectively, with 17 bases between them. Germline assignment: CDR1 MNHEY and CDR2 SVGAGI. The CDR3 is made up of 12 amino acids. The CDR3 loop reads CASRRPGTSEYF. CDR3 DNA: TGTGCCAGCAGAAGGCCCGGGACAAGCGAGTACTTC.

This clone showed up just a few times. The chain is built from TRBV2 and TRBJ2-1; perhaps TRBD2 as D (5 bases). Germline V gives CDR1 SNHLY, CDR2 FYNNEI. This CDR3 has 16 amino acids. V gave up 6 bases and J gave up 0 bases, with 15 bases separating them. The CDR3 region is CASRADYSSSYNEQFF. Here the CDR3 DNA reads TGTGCCAGCAGAGCAGACTATTCAAGCTCCTACAATGAGCAGTTCTTC.

Only a few counts were recorded for this clone. The CDR3 DNA is TGTGCCAGCAGGACAGGGATTGAAAAACTGTTTTTT. The encoded protein is CASRTGIEKLFF. This sequence joins TRBV6-5 and TRBJ1-4, with 7 bases lining up with TRBD1. Unmatched junction bases numbered 2, after V lost 6 bases and J lost 7 bases. CDR3 length: 12 residues. Germline CDR1 reads MNHEY; CDR2 reads SVGAGI.

This chain links TRBV6-5 with TRBJ2-1; the match to TRBD2 covers 8 bases. CDR1 is MNHEY and CDR2 is SVGAGI in the germline V gene. J gave up 2 bases and V 5 bases, and 5 bases lay outside the gene matches. This CDR3 has 15 residues. This CDR3 reads CASSRLATTYNEQFF. CDR3 nucleotide sequence: TGTGCCAGCAGTCGACTAGCGACTACCTACAATGAGCAGTTCTTC.

The chain has TRBV28 and TRBJ1-5, with TRBD1 identical over 7 bases. Germline CDR1 is MDHEN and CDR2 is SYDVKM. Germline trimming cut 6 bases from V and 4 bases from J; bases unmatched to any gene: 9. This CDR3 has 15 amino acids. The CDR3 reads CASSSLDRANQPQHF. The CDR3 region has the DNA TGTGCCAGCAGCTCCCTAGACAGGGCTAATCAGCCCCAGCATTTT.

The chain joins TRBV5-1 to TRBJ1-5; maybe TRBD1 (6 bases). This CDR3 is 15 amino acids long. CDR1 is SGHRS and CDR2 is YFSETQ in the germline V gene. The V gene lost 4 bases and the J gene lost 3 bases, with 14 bases spanning the gap. CDR3: CASSREGGANQPQHF. The CDR3 DNA reads TGCGCCAGCAGCCGGGAGGGGGGAGCCAATCAGCCCCAGCATTTT.

This clone appeared once. DNA of the CDR3: TGTGCCAGCAGTGTAGCGGGGGGGCCAGAGACCCAGTACTTC. Its protein product is CASSVAGGPETQYF. The genes are TRBV2 and TRBJ2-5, with 11 positions matching TRBD2. J gave up 4 bases and V 4 bases, and 2 bases lay outside the gene matches. Germline V gene sequence: CDR1 SNHLY, CDR2 FYNNEI. The CDR3 totals 14 residues.

This clone was observed a few times. V gene TRBV27 combines with J gene TRBJ2-7; the D gene is possibly TRBD1 (5 bases). The CDR3 is 16 residues long. Germline CDR1 MNHEY, CDR2 SMNVEV (reference sequence). Trimming removed 6 bases at V and 6 bases at J, with 24 bases between. The CDR3 protein is CASRPNDSISPGEQYF. CDR3 sequence (DNA): TGTGCCAGCAGACCTAACGACAGCATCTCTCCTGGCGAGCAGTACTTC.

V and J are TRBV25-1 and TRBJ2-2, with TRBD1 matching over 12 bases. V was clipped by 5 bases and J by 7 bases; unmatched bases: 8. The germline V gene encodes CDR1 MGHDK and CDR2 SYGVNS. The CDR3 spans 16 residues. The chain's CDR3 is CASSQLGQGAIGELFF. DNA for the CDR3: TGTGCCAGCAGTCAGTTGGGACAGGGGGCGATCGGGGAGCTGTTTTTT.